Listed below are T cell receptor beta chains from one sample, sequenced in a study of blood T cells in healthy people across ages. TCRdb reanalysed the 5' RACE reads using MiXCR and keeps one entry per CDR3 protein. The table includes fewer than 1,000,000 distinct CDR3 sequences, around two fifths detected once. The material sequenced was blood. The receptors shown here come from a man between 60 and 75 years old in good health. Both conserved end residues are part of each CDR3. D genes are given only for firm matches. The size entry is marked missing in some rows and otherwise reads once, few, many or a size class.

D gene: NA; J gene: TRBJ2-5; V gene: TRBV16; clone size: NA; CDR3 DNA: TGTGCCAGCAGCCAATCGGTCAGACAAGAGACCCAGTACTTC; CDR3 protein: CASSQSVRQETQYF
D gene: NA; J gene: TRBJ1-2; V gene: TRBV12-3/TRBV12-4; clone size: NA; CDR3 DNA: TGTGCCAGCAGTTTCGTCTCACGGGGCTACACCTTC; CDR3 protein: CASSFVSRGYTF
D gene: TRBD2; J gene: TRBJ2-7; V gene: TRBV4-3; clone size: NA; CDR3 DNA: TGCGCCAGCAGCCCTCTGACTAGCGGGGTTCCCCACGAGCAGTACTTC; CDR3 protein: CASSPLTSGVPHEQYF
D gene: TRBD2; J gene: TRBJ2-3; V gene: TRBV11-2; clone size: NA; CDR3 DNA: TGTGCCAGCAGCTATGCGGGGGACACAGATACGCAGTATTTT; CDR3 protein: CASSYAGDTDTQYF
D gene: NA; J gene: TRBJ1-6; V gene: TRBV5-4; clone size: NA; CDR3 DNA: TGTGCCAGCAGCTTGGTGGCAGGGGCTGGGAATTCACCCCTCCACTTT; CDR3 protein: CASSLVAGAGNSPLHF
D gene: NA; J gene: TRBJ2-1; V gene: TRBV6-5; clone size: NA; CDR3 DNA: TGTGCCAGCAAATACGGACGGGGTCCCTACAATGAGCAGTTCTTC; CDR3 protein: CASKYGRGPYNEQFF
D gene: NA; J gene: TRBJ2-1; V gene: TRBV30; clone size: NA; CDR3 DNA: TGTGCCTGGAGCGACCTAGGGGGGAGCTCCTACAATGAGCAGTTCTTC; CDR3 protein: CAWSDLGGSSYNEQFF
D gene: TRBD1; J gene: TRBJ2-3; V gene: TRBV5-1; clone size: few; CDR3 DNA: TGCGCCAGCAGCCCAGCCAGACAGGGTCATCCAGATACGCAGTATTTT; CDR3 protein: CASSPARQGHPDTQYF
D gene: TRBD2; J gene: TRBJ2-5; V gene: TRBV5-1; clone size: many; CDR3 DNA: TGTGCCAGCAGTTTTTCGGGGGGACAAGAGACCCAGTACTTC; CDR3 protein: CASSFSGGQETQYF
D gene: NA; J gene: TRBJ2-3; V gene: TRBV20-1; clone size: NA; CDR3 DNA: TGCAGTGCTAGGGGGTCTGCCGTAGATACGCAGTATTTT; CDR3 protein: CSARGSAVDTQYF
D gene: TRBD1; J gene: TRBJ2-4; V gene: TRBV15; clone size: few; CDR3 DNA: TGTGCCACCAGCAGAGGTGGACAGGGGGCGGGGGAGCAGTACTTC; CDR3 protein: CATSRGGQGAGEQYF
D gene: NA; J gene: TRBJ1-2; V gene: TRBV30; clone size: NA; CDR3 DNA: TGTGCCTGGAGTGTTGGAACAGACCTTAACTATGGCTACACCTTC; CDR3 protein: CAWSVGTDLNYGYTF
D gene: NA; J gene: TRBJ2-5; V gene: TRBV15; clone size: NA; CDR3 DNA: TGTGCCACCAGCAGTGGGGGTCAGGGACAAGAGACCCAGTACTTC; CDR3 protein: CATSSGGQGQETQYF
D gene: NA; J gene: TRBJ1-1; V gene: TRBV6-6; clone size: NA; CDR3 DNA: TGTGCCAGCAGCCTTTATCCGAACACTGAAGCTTTCTTT; CDR3 protein: CASSLYPNTEAFF
D gene: NA; J gene: TRBJ2-1; V gene: TRBV6-2/TRBV6-3; clone size: NA; CDR3 DNA: TGTGCCAGCAGTTACTCGAACAGCAACAATGAGCAGTTCTTC; CDR3 protein: CASSYSNSNNEQFF
D gene: TRBD2; J gene: TRBJ2-5; V gene: TRBV7-2; clone size: NA; CDR3 DNA: TGTGCCAGCAGACGTTTGAACGGGGGGGCTGGTGAGACCCAGTACTTC; CDR3 protein: CASRRLNGGAGETQYF
D gene: NA; J gene: TRBJ2-5; V gene: TRBV29-1; clone size: NA; CDR3 DNA: TGCAGCGTTGATCCCCGCCAGGGAGAGGGAGAGACCCAGTACTTC; CDR3 protein: CSVDPRQGEGETQYF
D gene: NA; J gene: TRBJ2-3; V gene: TRBV29-1; clone size: NA; CDR3 DNA: TGCAGCATAAATGACAATCCAGATACGCAGTATTTT; CDR3 protein: CSINDNPDTQYF
D gene: TRBD1; J gene: TRBJ2-7; V gene: TRBV10-3; clone size: few; CDR3 DNA: TGTGCCATCAGCGAACGGGACAGGGTTAGAAATGAGCAGTACTTC; CDR3 protein: CAISERDRVRNEQYF
D gene: NA; J gene: TRBJ2-1; V gene: TRBV12-3/TRBV12-4; clone size: NA; CDR3 DNA: TGTACCAGCAGTTTCCACGGCAATGAGCAGTTCTTC; CDR3 protein: CTSSFHGNEQFF
D gene: NA; J gene: TRBJ2-5; V gene: TRBV11-2; clone size: NA; CDR3 DNA: TGTGCCAGCAGCTTGGTATTAGAGGCTAAAGAGACCCAGTACTTC; CDR3 protein: CASSLVLEAKETQYF
D gene: TRBD2; J gene: TRBJ2-3; V gene: TRBV7-3; clone size: NA; CDR3 DNA: TGTGCCAGCAGCAAGACTAGCGGGGGACCCACAGATACGCAGTATTTT; CDR3 protein: CASSKTSGGPTDTQYF
D gene: TRBD1; J gene: TRBJ2-1; V gene: TRBV20-1; clone size: NA; CDR3 DNA: TGCAGTGCCAACACGGGGACAGCGCTTCAAGAGACCCAGTTCTTC; CDR3 protein: CSANTGTALQETQFF
D gene: TRBD1; J gene: TRBJ2-1; V gene: TRBV2; clone size: few; CDR3 DNA: TGTGCCAGCGGCGTACAGGGGGCATACAATGAGCAGTTCTTC; CDR3 protein: CASGVQGAYNEQFF
D gene: TRBD1; J gene: TRBJ2-7; V gene: TRBV6-1; clone size: NA; CDR3 DNA: TGTGCCAGCAGTGAAGCCAGGGGGTACGAGCAGTACTTC; CDR3 protein: CASSEARGYEQYF
D gene: NA; J gene: TRBJ1-1; V gene: TRBV10-3; clone size: few; CDR3 DNA: TGTGCCATCAGGGATCCGGATGTTTCTGAAGCTTTCTTT; CDR3 protein: CAIRDPDVSEAFF
D gene: NA; J gene: TRBJ1-1; V gene: TRBV6-5; clone size: NA; CDR3 DNA: TGTGCCAGCAGATCCCTTATCAGAATAATGAACACTGGAGCTTTCTTT; CDR3 protein: CASRSLIRIMNTGAFF
D gene: NA; J gene: TRBJ1-2; V gene: TRBV28; clone size: NA; CDR3 DNA: TGTGCCAGCACCTTGGGAGGGTATGGCTACACCTTC; CDR3 protein: CASTLGGYGYTF
D gene: NA; J gene: TRBJ2-1; V gene: TRBV20-1; clone size: NA; CDR3 DNA: TGCAGTGCTAGAGATCGGGGTAGTTGGTGTGAGCAGTTCTTC; CDR3 protein: CSARDRGSWCEQFF
D gene: NA; J gene: TRBJ1-2; V gene: TRBV20-1; clone size: NA; CDR3 DNA: TGCAGTGCTAGTATACAAATTTACTATGGCTACACCTTC; CDR3 protein: CSASIQIYYGYTF
D gene: TRBD1; J gene: TRBJ1-5; V gene: TRBV29-1; clone size: few; CDR3 DNA: TGCAGCGTTGGGACAGGGGTCCGCAATCAGCCCCAGCATTTT; CDR3 protein: CSVGTGVRNQPQHF
D gene: TRBD1; J gene: TRBJ1-1; V gene: TRBV12-3/TRBV12-4; clone size: few; CDR3 DNA: TGTGCCAGCAGTGACCTTAGACAGGGGGCCACTGAAGCTTTCTTT; CDR3 protein: CASSDLRQGATEAFF